This T cell receptor (beta chain) stems from a study of Graves' ophthalmopathy and Graves' hyperthyroidism. Amplification of the TCR beta CDR3 regions used RNA transcripts (as template). The first round was an RT-PCR with HTBI primers, and the second round was a multiplex PCR. TCRdb reprocessed the multiplex PCR reads with MiXCR, giving one entry per CDR3 protein. The sample has hundreds of thousands of distinct CDR3 sequences, 40% seen once; the top ten hold 44%. Remarks on this clonotype: A read error is possible here, since a much larger clone lies one base away. Lacking the conserved final phenylalanine or tryptophan, this CDR3 likely reflects a read error.

This TCR derives from an adult man with Graves' ophthalmopathy. The specimen sequenced was peripheral blood.

The CDR3 protein is CASSSLRGDYGYTL. The CDR3 DNA sequence: TGTGCCAGCAGCTCCCTTCGGGGGGACTATGGCTACACCCTC. The chain couples TRBV7-2 to TRBJ1-2, with a tentative D call TRBD1 (5 bases). The CDR3 is 14 amino acids. Germline-derived CDR1 and CDR2 are SGHTA and FQGNSA. V lost 4 bases and J 3 bases, leaving 12 bases between the germline ends.